The 18 T cell receptor beta chains given below trace back to one sample, sequenced in a study of beta chain features in type 1 diabetes. Study conclusions and caveats: Moderate yet significant TCRB CDR3 shortening was seen in Type 1 diabetes patients in all four CD4+ subsets.

Antigens for these TCRs are unknown. Isolated RNA was reverse transcribed in full, so expressed TCRB transcripts were sequenced. This table comes from immunoSEQ multiplex PCR, and its TCRdb copy is limited to in-frame clones, with some not included. The table includes 300,000 or so clones, about a tenth detected once. The sample consisted of central memory CD4+ T cells from blood. Receptor source: a man aged 25 to 40 with type 1 diabetes.

This chain joins TRBV2 and TRBJ1-2, with TRBD1 matching 7 bases. CDR3 length: 13 amino acids. Trimming took 4 bases from V and 3 from J; bases not matched to a gene: 2. In germline, CDR1 is SNHLY, CDR2 FYNNEI. CDR3 residues: CASSVQGDYGYTF. CDR3 DNA: TGTGCCAGCAGTGTCCAGGGGGACTATGGCTACACCTTC.

This rearrangement joins TRBV29-1 to TRBJ1-4; 9 nucleotides line up with TRBD1. The CDR3 totals 13 residues. Germline assignment: CDR1 SQVTM and CDR2 ANQGSEA. The V and J ends lost 7 bases and 7 bases, in that order; junction bases with no gene match: 7. The CDR3 region has the DNA TGCAGCGCAAGGGACAGGGAAGCTGAAAAACTGTTTTTT. Translation gives CSARDREAEKLFF.

The chain joins TRBV6-5 to TRBJ2-5, with D tentatively TRBD1 (5 bases). Germline loops: CDR1 MNHEY, CDR2 SVGAGI. V lost 2 bases and J lost 2, with 12 bases in between. The CDR3 loop spans 15 amino acids. The CDR3 spells CASSYGFTGQETQYF. CDR3 in DNA: TGTGCCAGCAGTTACGGTTTTACAGGACAAGAGACCCAGTACTTC.

This clone was observed many times. The chain has TRBV9 and TRBJ2-1, with 8 bases matching TRBD2. Germline trimming cut 0 bases from V and 8 bases from J; bases unmatched to any gene: 13. The CDR3 spans 17 residues. Germline V gene data show CDR1 as SGDLS and CDR2 as YYNGEE. The CDR3 spells CASSVGPPGGGKDEQFF. The CDR3 DNA follows: TGTGCCAGCAGCGTAGGCCCGCCGGGCGGGGGGAAGGATGAGCAGTTCTTC.

V is TRBV28 and J is TRBJ2-1; D not resolved. Germline loops: CDR1 MDHEN, CDR2 SYDVKM. The germline V and J ends were trimmed by 8 bases and 10 bases, with 15 bases remaining between them. This CDR3 spans 12 amino acids. CDR3 coding DNA: TGTGCCAGCCGCACTGACGTCAGGGAGCAGTTCTTC. It translates to CASRTDVREQFF.

This clone was seen many times. V gene TRBV29-1 combines with J gene TRBJ2-1; TRBD1 matches 7 bases. CDR1 is SQVTM and CDR2 is ANQGSEA in the germline V gene. The CDR3 spans 12 residues. After removal of 8 bases from V and 2 bases from J, the junction contained 3 bases not matched to a gene. The CDR3, as DNA: TGCAGCCACAGGGGAGCCTACAATGAGCAGTTCTTC. Its translation is CSHRGAYNEQFF.

The table lists this clone with a few counts. The rearrangement uses TRBV5-5 and TRBJ2-4; unclear D gene. The V end was cut by 0 bases, the J end by 7 bases, with 8 bases between. CDR1 is SGHKS and CDR2 is YYEKEE in the germline V gene (reference sequence). The CDR3 is 13 residues long. CDR3 coding DNA: TGTGCCAGCAGCTTGGTTGAAGACAACATTCAGTACTTC. Encoded protein: CASSLVEDNIQYF.

This sequence joins TRBV4-1 and TRBJ2-2; 8 positions match TRBD1. The CDR3 totals 17 residues. Germline assignment: CDR1 MGHRA and CDR2 YSYEKL. V was clipped by 0 bases and J by 4 bases; unmatched bases: 7. The CDR3 bases are TGCGCCAGCAGCCAAGAAGCGGACAGGGCGATCACCGGGGAGCTGTTTTTT. Amino acid sequence: CASSQEADRAITGELFF.

This clone was seen a few times. V usage is TRBV7-2 and J usage is TRBJ1-1; the D is unclear. The CDR3 runs to 11 residues. In germline, CDR1 is SGHTA, CDR2 FQGNSA. V shed 3 bases and J shed 11 bases, with 10 bases lying between them. In DNA form, the CDR3 reads TGTGCCAGCAGCTTGATCGGGGTGGCTTTCTTT. This translates into CASSLIGVAFF. Filled out from reference TRBV7-2 and TRBJ1-1, the complete variable domain reads GAGVSQSPSNKVTEKGKDVELRCDPISGHTALYWYRQSLGQGLEFLIYFQGNSAPDKSGLPSDRFSAERTGGSVSTLTIQRTQQEDSAVYLCASSLIGVAFFGQGTRLTVV.

The table lists this clone with a few counts. V is TRBV30 and J is TRBJ1-5; unclear D gene. CDR1 and CDR2 (germline): GTSNPN, SVGIG (reference sequence). With 5 bases removed from V and 4 bases from J, the gap between germline ends came to 9 bases. CDR3 size: 12 residues. CDR3 DNA: TGTGCCTGGGGGGATGATAATCAGCCCCAGCATTTT. It encodes CAWGDDNQPQHF.

This sequence joins TRBV9 and TRBJ2-7; unclear D gene. The CDR3 is 15 amino acids. The ends were cut back, 4 bases at V and 2 bases at J, with 16 bases in the middle. Germline V CDR1 and CDR2: SGDLS, YYNGEE. The CDR3 sequence: CASSPRLSGTYEQYF. The DNA for the CDR3 is TGTGCCAGCAGCCCCCGACTCTCCGGAACCTACGAGCAGTACTTC. Supplemented by reference TRBV9 and TRBJ2-7, the full variable domain reads DSGVTQTPKHLITATGQRVTLRCSPRSGDLSVYWYQQSLDQGLQFLIQYYNGEERAKGNILERFSAQQFPDLHSELNLSSLELGDSALYFCASSPRLSGTYEQYFGPGTRLTVT.

In its sample, this clone was seen a few times. The chain recombines TRBV2 with TRBJ1-6, with 8 bases aligning to TRBD1. CDR1 and CDR2 from the germline V gene are SNHLY and FYNNEI. This CDR3 contains 14 residues. Trimming at V came to 4 bases and at J to 10 bases, leaving 6 bases not matched to a gene. Here the CDR3 reads CASSVQGDQSPLHF. The CDR3 DNA is TGTGCCAGCAGTGTACAGGGGGATCAATCACCCCTCCACTTT.

This clone was seen a few times. The chain recombines TRBV5-1 with TRBJ1-1; D is perhaps TRBD1 (5 bases). Per the germline V gene, CDR1 is SGHRS and CDR2 is YFSETQ. The V gene lost 5 bases and the J gene lost 1 base, with 12 bases spanning the gap. The CDR3 has 14 amino acids. DNA of the CDR3: TGCGCCAGCAGACAGGACGCTTGGAACACTGAAGCTTTCTTT. Translated, it gives CASRQDAWNTEAFF.

This clone was picked up a small number of times. The chain links TRBV7-2 to TRBJ2-7, with D possibly TRBD1 on 6 matching bases. This CDR3 contains 14 residues. CDR1 and CDR2 from the germline V gene are SGHTA and FQGNSA. V gave up 4 bases and J gave up 6 bases, with 16 bases separating them. CDR3 in amino acids: CASSSTGLRGEQYF. In DNA form, the CDR3 reads TGTGCCAGCAGCTCTACAGGGTTAAGGGGCGAGCAGTACTTC. Drawing the rest from reference TRBV7-2 and TRBJ2-7, the complete variable domain is GAGVSQSPSNKVTEKGKDVELRCDPISGHTALYWYRQSLGQGLEFLIYFQGNSAPDKSGLPSDRFSAERTGGSVSTLTIQRTQQEDSAVYLCASSSTGLRGEQYFGPGTRLTVT.

This clone has a handful of counts. This chain uses TRBV29-1 with TRBJ1-1, with 7 bases lining up with TRBD1. From germline, CDR1 is SQVTM and CDR2 ANQGSEA. The trim removed 6 bases at V and 1 base at J, leaving 2 bases unmatched. The CDR3 contains 12 residues. In DNA, the CDR3 is TGCAGCGTAAGGGACAGGAACACTGAAGCTTTCTTT. It translates to CSVRDRNTEAFF. The variable domain in full, completed from reference TRBV29-1 and TRBJ1-1, reads SAVISQKPSRDICQRGTSLTIQCQVDSQVTMMFWYRQQPGQSLTLIATANQGSEATYESGFVIDKFPISRPNLTFSTLTVSNMSPEDSSIYLCSVRDRNTEAFFGQGTRLTVV.

This clone has only a few counts. Other DNA sequences from this sample encode an identical CDR3 as well. The CDR3 loop reads CSVGTDNEQFF. The CDR3 coding sequence is TGCAGCGTAGGGACAGACAATGAGCAGTTCTTC. The chain uses TRBV29-1 and TRBJ2-1, with TRBD1 matching 7 bases. This CDR3 has 11 residues. Germline CDR1 is SQVTM and CDR2 is ANQGSEA. Losses at the gene ends were 6 bases for V and 5 bases for J; bases not matched to a gene: 1.

The chain combines TRBV7-2 with TRBJ2-4; TRBD1 matches 8 bases. The trim removed 5 bases at V and 2 bases at J, leaving 5 bases unmatched. The CDR3 consists of 15 residues. Looked up from germline, CDR1 is SGHTA and CDR2 is FQGNSA. The CDR3 sequence is CASSPRTGTKNIQYF. Here the CDR3 DNA reads TGTGCCAGCAGCCCCCGGACAGGGACCAAAAACATTCAGTACTTC.

The gene calls are TRBV19 and TRBJ2-2, with TRBD1 identical over 8 bases. There are 16 residues in the CDR3. Germline-derived CDR1 and CDR2 are LNHDA and SQIVND (reference sequence). V trimming: 5 bases; J trimming: 5 bases; junction bases outside the gene matches: 10. CDR3: CASSLRDRIKTGELFF. The CDR3 DNA reads as TGTGCCAGTAGTTTGAGGGACAGGATTAAGACCGGGGAGCTGTTTTTT.